What follows are 3 T cell receptor beta chains derived from one specimen sequenced in a study of blood T cell repertoires in COVID-19 (dated by TCRdb to the early 2020s). Library generation was performed with the immunoSEQ multiplex PCR assay. TCRdb retrieved this table from immuneACCESS and kept in-frame rearrangements only. Not all clones are present; in checked studies, unresolved V genes account for under half, and no reason is known for the remainder. In all, the sample holds about 200,000 clones, and around 84% of those were seen once. Around 21% of the sample rests with the top ten. The sample was peripheral blood. These receptors all come from a human donor in a cohort sampled during active COVID-19.

This chain links TRBV27 with TRBJ1-2; no firm D call. Germline CDR1 and CDR2: MNHEY and SMNVEV (reference sequence). V was shortened by 10 bases and J by 1 base, with 13 bases between the two germline ends. This CDR3 region has 13 residues. The CDR3 coding sequence is TGTGCCACTCGGCGGAGCCATAACTATGGCTACACCTTC. Translating gives CATRRSHNYGYTF.

This rearrangement joins TRBV5-5 to TRBJ1-4; D perhaps matches TRBD1 (5 bases). The CDR3 contains 15 residues. Trimming stripped 0 bases from V and 2 bases from J, with 8 bases between. Germline CDR1 and CDR2: SGHKS and YYEKEE (reference sequence). CDR3 residues: CASSLAGFTNEKLFF. The CDR3 nucleotides are TGTGCCAGCAGCTTGGCAGGGTTTACTAATGAAAAACTGTTTTTT. Variable domain in full (rest from reference TRBV5-5 and TRBJ1-4): DAGVTQSPTHLIKTRGQQVTLRCSPISGHKSVSWYQQVLGQGPQFIFQYYEKEERGRGNFPDRFSARQFPNYSSELNVNALLLGDSALYLCASSLAGFTNEKLFFGSGTQLSVL.

The chain links TRBV6-5 to TRBJ2-7; D is unresolved. This CDR3 comprises 13 residues. CDR1 MNHEY and CDR2 SVGAGI come from the germline V gene. V lost 6 bases and J lost 6, with 15 bases in between. The CDR3 DNA reads as TGTGCCAGCAGCTCACCTCTCTATAGCGAGCAGTACTTC. Translating gives CASSSPLYSEQYF.